These 9 T cell receptor beta chains came from one sample sequenced in a study of monozygotic twins with inflammatory bowel disease. TCRdb reprocessed the 5' RACE reads, keeping one entry per CDR3 protein, no DNA. This table holds more than 95,000 distinct CDR3 sequences. What was sequenced was blood. The receptors were sampled from a human donor with ulcerative colitis or Crohn's disease, or a healthy co-twin of an affected twin (not recorded which).

The chain joins TRBV5-1 to TRBJ2-2; TCRdb selects TRBD1, and the lack of DNA leaves this call unchecked. CDR1 SGHRS and CDR2 YFSETQ come from the germline V gene. This CDR3 is 13 amino acids long. The chain's CDR3 is CASSLTGAGELFF.

The V and J genes are TRBV19 and TRBJ2-1; TCRdb designates TRBD1, a call that cannot be tested without DNA. The germline V gene encodes CDR1 LNHDA and CDR2 SQIVND (reference sequence). CDR3 length: 15 residues. CDR3 amino acids: CASSTSPGTGGQSIF.

The CDR3 spells CSGGSTYEQYF. This sequence joins TRBV29-1 and TRBJ2-7; the TRBD1 assignment by TCRdb is unverifiable without DNA. This CDR3 has 11 residues. The V gene's germline CDR1 is SQVTM and CDR2 ANQGSEA.

The chain employs TRBV10-3 and TRBJ2-5; with no DNA, the TCRdb D assignment of TRBD2 cannot be verified. CDR1 is ENHRY and CDR2 is SYGVKD in the germline V gene. The CDR3 extends over 15 amino acids. CDR3 sequence reads: CAISLLAGNQETQYF.

The chain carries TRBV20-1 and TRBJ2-4; TCRdb lists TRBD2, though no DNA is available to test this call. Germline V gives CDR1 DFQATT, CDR2 SNEGSKA (reference sequence). The CDR3 extends over 13 amino acids. The CDR3 sequence: CSALQRTRNIQYF.

This chain joins TRBV6-5 and TRBJ2-7; the TRBD2 assignment by TCRdb is unverifiable without DNA. The CDR3 runs 17 residues. Germline lookup yields CDR1 MNHEY and CDR2 SVGAGI. The CDR3 loop reads CASSYSPTITRRASVYF.

The rearrangement links TRBV12-3 or TRBV12-4 to TRBJ2-4; TCRdb reports TRBD1, a call that lacks DNA to check it against. The CDR3 loop spans 17 amino acids. The chain's CDR3 is CASSLLMGVISKNIQYF.

This chain connects TRBV7-6 to TRBJ2-7; the D call of TRBD1 rests on TCRdb alone, since no DNA is present to check it. The CDR3 contains 14 residues. Germline V gene data show CDR1 as SGHVS and CDR2 as FNYEAQ. The chain's CDR3 is CASSPGQVSYEQYF. Variable domain in full (rest from reference TRBV7-6 and TRBJ2-7): GAGVSQSPRYKVTKRGQDVALRCDPISGHVSLYWYRQALGQGPEFLTYFNYEAQQDKSGLPNDRFSAERPEGSISTLTIQRTEQRDSAMYRCASSPGQVSYEQYFGPGTRLTVT.

The chain links TRBV20-1 to TRBJ2-7; TCRdb designates TRBD1, a call that cannot be tested without DNA. The V gene's germline CDR1 is DFQATT and CDR2 SNEGSKA (reference sequence). This CDR3 has 12 residues. The CDR3 loop is CNVGQLGYEQYF.